This passage covers 5 T cell receptor beta chains from one sample sequenced in a study of beta chain features in type 1 diabetes. These receptors' antigens are unknown. The study, taken as a whole, reports: In all four CD4+ subsets, TCRB CDR3 length was significantly, moderately reduced in type 1 diabetes.

The study reverse transcribed the entire isolated RNA, so it sequenced expressed TCRB transcripts. Clones were read by immunoSEQ multiplex PCR, and TCRdb kept only the in-frame ones, dropping some. The sample lists about 120,000 clones; 16% were seen once. Material: central memory CD4+ T cells from blood. The source is a man aged 30 to 45 with type 1 diabetes.

This clone has just a few counts. Other DNA variants within this sample encode the same CDR3. V usage is TRBV30 and J usage is TRBJ1-6, with D possibly matching TRBD1 (5 bases). This CDR3 is built from 15 residues. Trimming took 0 bases from V and 7 from J, leaving 13 bases between them. Germline values: CDR1 GTSNPN, CDR2 SVGIG (reference sequence). Here the CDR3 reads CAWSVPPGYNSPLHF. DNA of the CDR3: TGTGCCTGGAGTGTACCTCCAGGGTACAATTCACCCCTCCACTTT.

This clone was observed a few times. J is TRBJ2-5 and V is TRBV12-5, with TRBD1 matching over 9 bases. The CDR3 is 15 amino acids. V lost 6 bases to trimming and J lost 1 base; unmatched junction nucleotides: 6. CDR1 is LGHNT, CDR2 FRNRAP, per germline. Written as DNA, the CDR3 is TGTGCTAGTGGCCCGGGACAGGGCCTCCAAGAGACCCAGTACTTC. It encodes CASGPGQGLQETQYF.

This clone was counted a few times. The V and J genes are TRBV11-3 and TRBJ2-5; no clear D. V was shortened by 2 bases and J by 0 bases, with 7 bases between the two germline ends. CDR3 length: 14 residues. From germline, CDR1 is SGHNT and CDR2 YENEEA. The CDR3 sequence: CASSLNGYQETQYF. CDR3 DNA: TGTGCCAGCAGCTTAAACGGGTACCAAGAGACCCAGTACTTC.

CDR3 sequence (DNA): TGTGCCAGCAGGATCCAGGGTTTCGACACCGGGGAGCTGTTTTTT. Its protein product is CASRIQGFDTGELFF. V gene TRBV6-6 combines with J gene TRBJ2-2, with D tentatively TRBD1 (5 bases). This CDR3 comprises 15 residues. CDR1 and CDR2 from the germline V gene are MNHNY and SVGAGI (reference sequence). Trimming shortened V by 6 bases and J by 3 bases, and 14 bases separated the two germline ends.

This chain uses TRBV6-1 with TRBJ2-3; D call uncertain. CDR3 size: 15 residues. Germline V CDR1 and CDR2: MNHNS, SASEGT. The V end was cut by 5 bases, the J end by 0 bases, with 12 bases between. Here the CDR3 DNA reads TGTGCCAGCAGTCTTCGGGCTGGGAGCACAGATACGCAGTATTTT. Its translation: CASSLRAGSTDTQYF.